This T cell receptor beta chain was obtained from a study of CD8+CD57+ T cells in acquired aplastic anemia. Researchers used genomic DNA as the template to profile TCR beta VDJ and CDR3. TCRdb reprocessed the reads with MiXCR, giving one entry per CDR3 protein. The sample yields 150,000 or so distinct CDR3 sequences, roughly 54% seen once. All sequencing subjects had displayed CD8+CD57+ cell expansion on flow cytometry. Trimming at V came to 4 bases and at J to 5 bases, leaving 6 bases not matched to a gene. This CDR3 contains 14 residues. Per the germline V gene, CDR1 is SNHLY and CDR2 is FYNNEI. This receptor was identified in a human donor with aplastic anemia. The specimen sequenced was sorted CD4+, CD8+, or CD8+CD57+ T cells (not recorded which) from PBMCs. The rearrangement links TRBV2 to TRBJ2-7; 9 bases fit TRBD2. Here the CDR3 DNA reads TGTGCCAGCAGTGCGGGACTAGCAGTCAACGAGCAGTACTTC. It translates to CASSAGLAVNEQYF.